A single sample is the source of the 27 T cell receptor beta chains below, sequenced in a study of monozygotic twins with inflammatory bowel disease. Reprocessing the 5' RACE reads, TCRdb reports a single entry for every CDR3 protein and omits DNA. Seen in this sample are some 170,000 distinct CDR3 sequences; the ten most common clones hold less than 8%. The sample was blood. Source of these receptors: a human donor with ulcerative colitis or Crohn's disease, or a healthy co-twin of an affected twin (not recorded which).

The chain employs TRBV5-5 and TRBJ2-1; TCRdb lists TRBD1, though no DNA is available to test this call. CDR3 length equals 16 residues. CDR1 SGHKS and CDR2 YYEKEE come from the germline V gene (reference sequence). CDR3 sequence reads: CASSALGREGLNEQFF. Supplemented by reference TRBV5-5 and TRBJ2-1, the full variable domain reads DAGVTQSPTHLIKTRGQQVTLRCSPISGHKSVSWYQQVLGQGPQFIFQYYEKEERGRGNFPDRFSARQFPNYSSELNVNALLLGDSALYLCASSALGREGLNEQFFGPGTRLTVL.

The chain has TRBV5-6 and TRBJ2-7; with no DNA, the TCRdb D assignment of TRBD2 cannot be verified. The CDR3 runs to 15 residues. Germline CDR1 SGHDT, CDR2 YYEEEE. CDR3 sequence: CASSSRLAGLEEQYF.

The chain is built from TRBV7-2 and TRBJ1-3. Germline V CDR1 and CDR2: SGHTA, FQGNSA. CDR3 length: 17 amino acids. The CDR3 region is CASSLGAGRVAGNTIYF.

The V and J genes are TRBV10-3 and TRBJ2-4. Germline values: CDR1 ENHRY, CDR2 SYGVKD. The CDR3 is made up of 13 amino acids. The CDR3 spells CAISTTDKNIQYF.

This chain links TRBV10-3 with TRBJ1-3; TCRdb lists TRBD1, though no DNA is available to test this call. The CDR3 loop spans 19 amino acids. Germline CDR1 ENHRY, CDR2 SYGVKD. CDR3 sequence reads: CAISATGRIVQLSGNTIYF.

The V gene is TRBV20-1, the J gene TRBJ2-1; TCRdb reports TRBD2, a call that lacks DNA to check it against. Germline assignment: CDR1 DFQATT and CDR2 SNEGSKA (reference sequence). The CDR3 is 16 amino acids. The CDR3 reads CSARLGLAGGDNEQFF.

The V gene is TRBV18, the J gene TRBJ1-5; checking the TCRdb D call of TRBD1 is not possible without DNA. The V gene's germline CDR1 is KGHSH and CDR2 LQKENI. CDR3 length equals 14 residues. This CDR3 reads CASSGQGSNQPQHF.

This chain links TRBV6-5 with TRBJ2-7; the TRBD1 assignment by TCRdb is unverifiable without DNA. The CDR3 extends over 15 amino acids. Germline V gene lookup returns CDR1 MNHEY and CDR2 SVGAGI. The CDR3 sequence is CASSTDRERSYEQYF.

The V and J genes are TRBV9 and TRBJ2-7; no DNA is available, so the TRBD2 call from TCRdb remains unchecked. CDR3 length: 15 residues. Germline lookup yields CDR1 SGDLS and CDR2 YYNGEE. The chain's CDR3 is CASSAGRTSVYEQYF.

This rearrangement joins TRBV20-1 to TRBJ1-5; TCRdb's D call of TRBD1 is untestable without DNA. Germline-derived CDR1 and CDR2 are DFQATT and SNEGSKA (reference sequence). The CDR3 contains 14 residues. The chain's CDR3 is CSAAQAMGDQPQHF.

The chain combines TRBV10-3 with TRBJ1-2. This CDR3 has 18 amino acids. CDR1 ENHRY and CDR2 SYGVKD come from the germline V gene. CDR3 amino acids: CAISESWPSSPTNYGYTF.

The V gene is TRBV7-9, the J gene TRBJ2-3. The CDR3 runs to 13 residues. The germline V gene encodes CDR1 SEHNR and CDR2 FQNEAQ (reference sequence). The CDR3 loop reads CASSLVNPDTQYF.

The V call is TRBV7-2, the J call TRBJ1-1. The CDR3 contains 13 residues. Germline V gene sequence: CDR1 SGHTA, CDR2 FQGNSA. CDR3 sequence reads: CASSSGKNTEAFF.

This sequence joins TRBV15 and TRBJ2-3; TCRdb lists TRBD2, though no DNA is available to test this call. CDR1 LNHNV and CDR2 YYDKDF come from the germline V gene (reference sequence). The CDR3 is 16 amino acids. This chain's CDR3 is CATSRERAGGTDTQYF.

The rearrangement uses TRBV15 and TRBJ2-7; TCRdb picks TRBD1, but there is no DNA to check that call. Per the germline V gene, CDR1 is LNHNV and CDR2 is YYDKDF (reference sequence). The CDR3 spans 17 residues. This CDR3 is CATSRHVTGGITYEQYF. The entire variable domain, with the rest obtained from reference TRBV15 and TRBJ2-7, is as follows: DAMVIQNPRYQVTQFGKPVTLSCSQTLNHNVMYWYQQKSSQAPKLLFHYYDKDFNNEADTPDNFQSRRPNTSFCFLDIRSPGLGDTAMYLCATSRHVTGGITYEQYFGPGTRLTVT.

This chain joins TRBV11-2 and TRBJ2-3; lacking DNA, the TRBD2 call made by TCRdb goes unchecked. The germline gives CDR1 SGHAT, CDR2 FQNNGV. This CDR3 is 19 amino acids long. The CDR3: CASSLDEGLADPSTDTQYF.

The chain links TRBV9 to TRBJ1-2. Germline assignment: CDR1 SGDLS and CDR2 YYNGEE. CDR3 length: 17 amino acids. The CDR3 loop reads CASSAISTQLWDYGYTF.

The chain links TRBV7-2 to TRBJ2-1; the TCRdb D gene call, TRBD1, has no DNA to confirm it. Germline values: CDR1 SGHTA, CDR2 FQGNSA. This CDR3 comprises 16 residues. CDR3 amino acids: CASSLMLGSPYNEQFF.

The chain uses TRBV20-1 and TRBJ1-1. Germline V gene sequence: CDR1 DFQATT, CDR2 SNEGSKA (reference sequence). CDR3 length: 14 amino acids. CDR3: CSAPGALLDTEAFF.

The chain employs TRBV12-3 or TRBV12-4 and TRBJ1-2; TCRdb's D call, TRBD1, is unchecked because there is no DNA. The CDR3 covers 13 residues. The CDR3 spells CASTDRIYYGYTF.

The chain uses TRBV10-3 and TRBJ2-2; absent DNA, TCRdb's TRBD1 call cannot be checked. From germline, CDR1 is ENHRY and CDR2 SYGVKD. The CDR3 consists of 15 residues. CDR3 residues: CAISGTGTNTGELFF.

The J gene is TRBJ2-1, the V gene TRBV20-1; TCRdb designates TRBD2, a call that cannot be tested without DNA. CDR1 and CDR2 from the germline V gene are DFQATT and SNEGSKA (reference sequence). This CDR3 is 17 amino acids long. The CDR3 loop is CSARARLAGGFPHEQFF.

J is TRBJ2-1 and V is TRBV20-1; TCRdb lists TRBD2, though no DNA is available to test this call. The germline V gene has CDR1 DFQATT and CDR2 SNEGSKA (reference sequence). This CDR3 spans 14 amino acids. The CDR3 sequence is CSASRTSGANEQFF.

The chain recombines TRBV7-9 with TRBJ1-1. The CDR3 sequence is 15 residues long. Germline values: CDR1 SEHNR, CDR2 FQNEAQ (reference sequence). This chain's CDR3 is CASTNIPSGSTEAFF.

V and J are TRBV27 and TRBJ2-7; no DNA is available, so the TRBD1 call from TCRdb remains unchecked. The germline V gene has CDR1 MNHEY and CDR2 SMNVEV (reference sequence). The CDR3 is made up of 15 amino acids. The chain's CDR3 is CASNFRGDSSYEQYF.

The chain carries TRBV5-1 and TRBJ2-3; TCRdb outputs TRBD2, but without DNA this stays unchecked. Germline V CDR1 and CDR2: SGHRS, YFSETQ. The CDR3 is 17 residues long. The CDR3 spells CASTYTPLAGDKDTQYF.

J is TRBJ1-5 and V is TRBV6-5; TCRdb returns TRBD1, unconfirmable since there is no DNA. In germline, CDR1 is MNHEY, CDR2 SVGAGI. The CDR3 length is 18 residues. CDR3 protein: CASSYPLDRGPSNQPQHF.